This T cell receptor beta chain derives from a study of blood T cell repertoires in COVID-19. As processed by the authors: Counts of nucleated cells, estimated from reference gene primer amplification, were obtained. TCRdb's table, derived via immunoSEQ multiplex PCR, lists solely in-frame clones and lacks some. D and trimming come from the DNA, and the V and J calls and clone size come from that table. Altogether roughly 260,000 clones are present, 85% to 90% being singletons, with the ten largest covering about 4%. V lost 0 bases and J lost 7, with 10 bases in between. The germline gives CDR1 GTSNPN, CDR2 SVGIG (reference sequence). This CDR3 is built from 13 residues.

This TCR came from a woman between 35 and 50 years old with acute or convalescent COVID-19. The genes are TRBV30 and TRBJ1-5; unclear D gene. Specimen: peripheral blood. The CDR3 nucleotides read TGTGCCTGGAGTGTACGGGAAGGGCAGCCCCAGCATTTT. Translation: CAWSVREGQPQHF. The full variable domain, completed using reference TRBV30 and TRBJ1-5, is SQTIHQWPATLVQPVGSPLSLECTVEGTSNPNLYWYRQAAGRGLQLLFYSVGIGQISSEVPQNLSASRPQDRQFILSSKKLLLSDSGFYLCAWSVREGQPQHFGDGTRLSIL.